Below, 28 T cell receptor beta chains from the same sample are listed, as sequenced in a study of T cell clones after liver transplantation. Method: immunoSEQ multiplex PCR; TCRdb's copy keeps in-frame clones and lacks some. The data contain tens of thousands of clones, 90% to 95% of them singletons. Sequences were derived from CD8+ T cells from blood, sampled 12 months after liver transplant. These receptors came from a human patient who received a liver transplant. Some of these T cells may belong to the graft donor.

The V gene is TRBV2, the J gene TRBJ2-1; the D call may be TRBD1 or TRBD2 (5 bases each). Trimming took off 10 bases at V and 8 bases at J, with 9 bases between the two ends. The CDR3 is made up of 10 amino acids. From germline, CDR1 is SNHLY and CDR2 FYNNEI. In DNA form, the CDR3 reads TGTGCCACGAAGGGACATGAGCAGTTCTTC. Encoded protein: CATKGHEQFF. The whole variable domain, remainder taken from reference TRBV2 and TRBJ2-1, is EPEVTQTPSHQVTQMGQEVILRCVPISNHLYFYWYRQILGQKVEFLVSFYNNEISEKSEIFDDQFSVERPDGSNFTLKIRSTKLEDSAMYFCATKGHEQFFGPGTRLTVL.

V gene TRBV29-1 combines with J gene TRBJ2-3; 11 nucleotides line up with TRBD2. Germline V lookup: CDR1 SQVTM, CDR2 ANQGSEA. J gave up 2 bases and V 1 base, and 8 bases lay outside the gene matches. There are 17 residues in the CDR3. This CDR3 reads CSVEGLAGGPLTDTQYF. CDR3 sequence (DNA): TGCAGCGTTGAAGGTTTAGCGGGAGGGCCCCTCACAGATACGCAGTATTTT.

V is TRBV7-9 and J is TRBJ1-4; D is uncertain. The germline CDR1 and CDR2 sequences are SEHNR and FQNEAQ (reference sequence). The CDR3 sequence is 16 residues long. Trimming took 1 base from V and 0 from J, leaving 9 bases between them. The CDR3, as DNA: TGTGCCAGCAGCTTAGGGGCGGTTGCAACTAATGAAAAACTGTTTTTT. This sequence encodes CASSLGAVATNEKLFF.

The CDR3 protein is CASTDRVYNEQYF. The CDR3 nucleotides read TGTGCCAGCACGGACAGGGTTTATAACGAGCAGTACTTC. The J gene is TRBJ2-7, the V gene TRBV27; the match to TRBD1 covers 8 bases. Germline V lookup: CDR1 MNHEY, CDR2 SMNVEV (reference sequence). After removal of 7 bases from V and 5 bases from J, the junction contained 7 bases not matched to a gene. This CDR3 is built from 13 residues.

The chain couples TRBV27 to TRBJ1-5; TRBD1 matches at 9 bases. Losses at the gene ends were 6 bases for V and 3 bases for J; bases not matched to a gene: 6. The CDR3 covers 15 residues. The germline V gene has CDR1 MNHEY and CDR2 SMNVEV (reference sequence). Written as DNA, the CDR3 is TGTGCCAGCAGCCTAACAGGGGGCCTCAATCAGCCCCAGCATTTT. This codes for CASSLTGGLNQPQHF.

The chain is built from TRBV19 and TRBJ2-7; the match to TRBD2 covers 10 bases. This CDR3 is 14 amino acids long. The germline gives CDR1 LNHDA, CDR2 SQIVND (reference sequence). V lost 3 bases and J lost 4; bases outside the gene matches: 3. The CDR3 loop reads CASSITAGGYEQYF. Here the CDR3 DNA reads TGTGCCAGTAGTATCACAGCGGGAGGGTACGAGCAGTACTTC.

V is TRBV10-3 and J is TRBJ2-5, with 7 bases matching TRBD1. CDR1 and CDR2 from the germline V gene are ENHRY and SYGVKD. The CDR3 has 15 amino acids. Unmatched junction bases numbered 11, after V lost 10 bases and J lost 0 bases. The CDR3 bases are TGTGCCAAGAACAGGGGCCATCGGTACCAAGAGACCCAGTACTTC. Its translation is CAKNRGHRYQETQYF.

V and J are TRBV11-2 and TRBJ2-7, with 12 bases matching TRBD2. The germline V gene encodes CDR1 SGHAT and CDR2 FQNNGV. Trimming removed 3 bases from V and 5 bases from J; junction bases left unmatched: 5. The CDR3 sequence is 15 residues long. Written as DNA, the CDR3 is TGTGCCAGCAGCTTGACTAGCGGGAGTGATAACGAGCAGTACTTC. It is translated as CASSLTSGSDNEQYF. Variable domain in full (rest from reference TRBV11-2 and TRBJ2-7): EAGVAQSPRYKIIEKRQSVAFWCNPISGHATLYWYQQILGQGPKLLIQFQNNGVVDDSQLPKDRFSAERLKGVDSTLKIQPAKLEDSAVYLCASSLTSGSDNEQYFGPGTRLTVT.

The CDR3 is CASSRAGAEAFF. CDR3 nucleotide sequence: TGTGCCAGCAGCCGCGCGGGGGCAGAAGCTTTCTTT. The chain is built from TRBV7-9 and TRBJ1-1, with D possibly TRBD1 on 6 matching bases. The V and J ends lost 5 bases and 8 bases respectively, with 12 bases between them. The CDR3 length is 12 residues. Germline V gene data show CDR1 as SEHNR and CDR2 as FQNEAQ (reference sequence). Filled out from reference TRBV7-9 and TRBJ1-1, the complete variable domain reads DTGVSQNPRHKITKRGQNVTFRCDPISEHNRLYWYRQTLGQGPEFLTYFQNEAQLEKSRLLSDRFSAERPKGSFSTLEIQRTEQGDSAMYLCASSRAGAEAFFGQGTRLTVV.

This sequence joins TRBV11-3 and TRBJ2-7; maybe TRBD1 (5 bases). The CDR3 is made up of 13 amino acids. Germline values: CDR1 SGHNT, CDR2 YENEEA. V dropped 5 bases and J dropped 1 base, with 9 bases sitting between them. The CDR3 loop reads CASSPTASYEQYF. CDR3 bases: TGTGCCAGCAGCCCGACAGCTTCCTACGAGCAGTACTTC.

This chain uses TRBV25-1 with TRBJ2-1; TRBD2 agrees at 14 bases. The germline CDR1 and CDR2 sequences are MGHDK and SYGVNS. The CDR3 is 18 amino acids. V trimming: 3 bases; J trimming: 2 bases; junction bases outside the gene matches: 6. The CDR3 DNA follows: TGTGCCAGCAGTGACTCTGGGACTAGCGGGAGCGCCTACAATGAGCAGTTCTTC. The encoded protein is CASSDSGTSGSAYNEQFF.

This clone was recorded once. The CDR3 loop is CASSIAGGALRETQYF. CDR3 DNA sequence: TGTGCCAGTAGTATAGCCGGAGGTGCGCTGCGAGAGACCCAGTACTTC. This rearrangement joins TRBV19 to TRBJ2-5; D might be TRBD2 (5 bases). Germline values: CDR1 LNHDA, CDR2 SQIVND (reference sequence). V was shortened by 1 base and J by 4 bases, with 16 bases between the two germline ends. This CDR3 region has 16 residues. The whole variable domain, remainder taken from reference TRBV19 and TRBJ2-5, is DGGITQSPKYLFRKEGQNVTLSCEQNLNHDAMYWYRQDPGQGLRLIYYSQIVNDFQKGDIAEGYSVSREKKESFPLTVTSAQKNPTAFYLCASSIAGGALRETQYFGPGTRLLVL.

The V gene is TRBV9, the J gene TRBJ2-2; D not resolved. The germline V gene encodes CDR1 SGDLS and CDR2 YYNGEE. V lost 3 bases and J lost 7, with 13 bases in between. The CDR3 consists of 14 residues. CDR3 nucleotides: TGTGCCAGCAGCGCCCCCGGCCGGCGCGGGGAGCTGTTTTTT. Translating gives CASSAPGRRGELFF. The variable domain in full, completed from reference TRBV9 and TRBJ2-2, reads DSGVTQTPKHLITATGQRVTLRCSPRSGDLSVYWYQQSLDQGLQFLIQYYNGEERAKGNILERFSAQQFPDLHSELNLSSLELGDSALYFCASSAPGRRGELFFGEGSRLTVL.

V gene TRBV2 combines with J gene TRBJ2-2, with D tentatively TRBD1 (5 bases). Trimming took off 3 bases at V and 1 base at J, with 12 bases between the two ends. CDR3 size: 16 residues. Germline V lookup: CDR1 SNHLY, CDR2 FYNNEI. For the CDR3, the DNA is TGTGCCAGCAGTGAGACAGAGACGGAGAACACCGGGGAGCTGTTTTTT. This gives the protein CASSETETENTGELFF.

The chain links TRBV6-4 to TRBJ2-3, with 7 bases that match TRBD2. V dropped 8 bases and J dropped 4; count of bases not matched to a gene: 12. Germline V gene data show CDR1 as MRHNA and CDR2 as SNTAGT. This CDR3 spans 15 amino acids. CDR3 bases: TGTGCCAGCGGGGAAGCGGGAATGGGCCCAGATACGCAGTATTTT. The encoded protein is CASGEAGMGPDTQYF.

V gene TRBV4-1 combines with J gene TRBJ2-5, with D perhaps matching TRBD1 or TRBD2 (5 bases each). CDR1 MGHRA and CDR2 YSYEKL come from the germline V gene. V lost 1 base and J lost 5, with 11 bases in between. This CDR3 has 14 residues. In nucleotides, the CDR3 is TGCGCCAGCAGCCAAGGAAGCTGGGGGGAGACCCAGTACTTC. This codes for CASSQGSWGETQYF.

This chain uses TRBV2 with TRBJ1-1; no definite D call. The V gene's germline CDR1 is SNHLY and CDR2 FYNNEI. The V and J ends lost 6 bases and 7 bases respectively, with 6 bases between them. CDR3 length: 10 amino acids. The CDR3 is CASRGSEAFF. The CDR3 DNA reads as TGTGCCAGCAGAGGCAGTGAAGCTTTCTTT.

J is TRBJ2-7 and V is TRBV27; 7 positions agree with TRBD1. The CDR3 sequence is 13 residues long. J lost 4 bases, V lost 6 bases, and 6 bases had no gene match. Germline values: CDR1 MNHEY, CDR2 SMNVEV (reference sequence). CDR3 nucleotides: TGTGCCAGCAGACTCCAACAGGGGTACGAGCAGTACTTC. This gives the protein CASRLQQGYEQYF.

This sequence joins TRBV7-9 and TRBJ2-5, with D perhaps assigned TRBD1 or TRBD2 (5 bases each). This CDR3 is built from 15 residues. Germline lookup yields CDR1 SEHNR and CDR2 FQNEAQ (reference sequence). Trimming removed 1 base at V and 5 bases at J, with 14 bases between. The CDR3 DNA sequence: TGTGCCAGCAGCTTAGATGAGGGGTATAGGGAGACCCAGTACTTC. It is translated as CASSLDEGYRETQYF.

The chain uses TRBV9 and TRBJ1-5, with no clear D. CDR3 size: 14 residues. Trimming stripped 0 bases from V and 3 bases from J, with 7 bases between. Looked up from germline, CDR1 is SGDLS and CDR2 is YYNGEE. The CDR3 DNA reads as TGTGCCAGCAGCGTAGGGACCGACAATCAGCCCCAGCATTTT. It specifies CASSVGTDNQPQHF.

The genes are TRBV27 and TRBJ1-1; D is possibly TRBD1 (5 bases). The CDR3 has 14 amino acids. Trimming removed 0 bases at V and 5 bases at J, with 10 bases between. CDR1 is MNHEY and CDR2 is SMNVEV in the germline V gene (reference sequence). CDR3 loop: CASSLSGVGTEAFF. The CDR3 DNA reads as TGTGCCAGCAGTTTATCGGGGGTTGGAACTGAAGCTTTCTTT.

The V call is TRBV7-9, the J call TRBJ2-1; 8 bases match TRBD2. CDR3 length: 16 residues. CDR1 SEHNR and CDR2 FQNEAQ come from the germline V gene (reference sequence). With 1 base clipped from V and 0 bases from J, the junction kept 2 bases outside the gene matches. CDR3 sequence reads: CASSLGSGSSYNEQFF. The CDR3 region has the DNA TGTGCCAGCAGCTTAGGGAGCGGGAGCTCCTACAATGAGCAGTTCTTC.

The CDR3 DNA is TGTGCCAGCAGCCCGAGGGGCCTGAGCTCCTACAATGAGCAGTTCTTC. This sequence encodes CASSPRGLSSYNEQFF. This rearrangement joins TRBV11-3 to TRBJ2-1; D tentatively fits TRBD1 or TRBD2 (5 bases each). V lost 5 bases and J 0 bases, leaving 14 bases between the germline ends. Germline V gives CDR1 SGHNT, CDR2 YENEEA. The CDR3 covers 16 residues.

V usage is TRBV5-6 and J usage is TRBJ2-1, with D uncertain. V was clipped by 5 bases and J by 0 bases, with 6 bases between them. The CDR3 runs 13 residues. In germline, CDR1 is SGHDT, CDR2 YYEEEE. The CDR3 loop reads CASRRTSYNEQFF. CDR3 nucleotides: TGTGCCAGCAGGAGGACCTCCTACAATGAGCAGTTCTTC.

The V and J genes are TRBV28 and TRBJ2-2; 12 nucleotides agree with TRBD2. After removal of 4 bases from V and 5 bases from J, the junction contained 2 bases not matched to a gene. CDR1 and CDR2 (germline): MDHEN, SYDVKM. This CDR3 contains 15 residues. The CDR3 sequence: CASSSGLAGTGELFF. CDR3 bases: TGTGCCAGCAGTTCGGGACTAGCGGGTACCGGGGAGCTGTTTTTT.

The chain recombines TRBV21-1 with TRBJ2-3; the D call in the table, TRBD2, was not verified against the DNA. TRBV21-1 is a documented pseudogene. The CDR3 totals 14 residues. The CDR3 DNA sequence: TGTGCCAGCACCGCGAGGAGGGAGTCAGATACGCAGTATTTT. Amino acid sequence: CASTARRESDTQYF.

The rearrangement joins TRBV27 to TRBJ2-7, with D perhaps TRBD1 (5 bases). V dropped 3 bases and J dropped 3 bases, with 12 bases sitting between them. Germline V gene lookup returns CDR1 MNHEY and CDR2 SMNVEV (reference sequence). This CDR3 comprises 14 residues. The CDR3 coding sequence is TGTGCCAGCAGTTTGATTCAGGGTGTCTACGAGCAGTACTTC. It translates to CASSLIQGVYEQYF.

The chain couples TRBV11-3 to TRBJ2-1, with 9 bases aligning to TRBD1. The CDR3 loop spans 17 amino acids. CDR1 is SGHNT, CDR2 YENEEA, per germline. The V gene end was trimmed by 0 bases and the J gene end by 5 bases; junction bases not matched to a gene: 8. The CDR3, as DNA: TGTGCCAGCAGCTTAGATCCGGGACAGGGATTACACAATGAGCAGTTCTTC. Translation gives CASSLDPGQGLHNEQFF.